This T cell receptor beta chain was documented in a study of blood T cell repertoires in COVID-19. The CDR3 length is 15 residues. V dropped 3 bases and J dropped 8; count of bases not matched to a gene: 12. Germline CDR1 SNHLY, CDR2 FYNNEI. Sequencing was performed with immunoSEQ multiplex PCR; in TCRdb, only in-frame clones are kept and a portion is missing. The sample shows fewer than 300,000 clones, more than 80% of them seen only once. V gene TRBV2 combines with J gene TRBJ2-7; 8 positions agree with TRBD2. This clonotype was obtained from a woman aged 45 to 65 with COVID-19, enrolled during active disease. The sequenced material came from peripheral blood. CDR3: CASSEITGTRSKQYF. The CDR3 region has the DNA TGTGCCAGCAGTGAGATTACCGGGACTAGGAGCAAGCAGTACTTC. The full variable domain, its missing parts supplied by reference TRBV2 and TRBJ2-7, is EPEVTQTPSHQVTQMGQEVILRCVPISNHLYFYWYRQILGQKVEFLVSFYNNEISEKSEIFDDQFSVERPDGSNFTLKIRSTKLEDSAMYFCASSEITGTRSKQYFGPGTRLTVT.